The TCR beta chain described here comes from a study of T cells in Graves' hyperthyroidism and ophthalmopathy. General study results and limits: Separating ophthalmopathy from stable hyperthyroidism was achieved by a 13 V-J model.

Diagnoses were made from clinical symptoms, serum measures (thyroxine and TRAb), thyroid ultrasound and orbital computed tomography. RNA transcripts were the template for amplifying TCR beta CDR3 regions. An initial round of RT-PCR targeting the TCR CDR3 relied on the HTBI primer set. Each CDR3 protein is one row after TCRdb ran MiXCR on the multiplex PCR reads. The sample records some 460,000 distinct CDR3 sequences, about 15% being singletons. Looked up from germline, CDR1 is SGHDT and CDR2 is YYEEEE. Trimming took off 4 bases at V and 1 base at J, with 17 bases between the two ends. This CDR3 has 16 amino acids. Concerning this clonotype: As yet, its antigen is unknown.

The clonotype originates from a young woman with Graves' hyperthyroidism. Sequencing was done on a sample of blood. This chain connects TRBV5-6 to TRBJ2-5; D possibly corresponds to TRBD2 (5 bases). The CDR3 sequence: CASSQDSRLRQETQYF. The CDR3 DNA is TGTGCCAGCAGCCAAGATTCGAGACTACGCCAAGAGACCCAGTACTTC.